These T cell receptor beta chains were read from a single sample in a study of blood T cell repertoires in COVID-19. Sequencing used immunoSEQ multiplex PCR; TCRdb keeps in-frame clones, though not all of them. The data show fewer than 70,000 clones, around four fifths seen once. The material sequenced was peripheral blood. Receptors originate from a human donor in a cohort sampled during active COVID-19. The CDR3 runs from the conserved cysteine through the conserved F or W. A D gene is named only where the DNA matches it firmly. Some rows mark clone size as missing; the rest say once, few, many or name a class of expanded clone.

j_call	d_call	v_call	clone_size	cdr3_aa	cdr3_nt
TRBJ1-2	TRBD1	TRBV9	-	CASSVGMGGTVTNYGYTF	TGTGCCAGCAGCGTAGGCATGGGTGGGACAGTCACTAACTATGGCTACACCTTC
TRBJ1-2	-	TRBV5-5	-	CASSDRPGFTNADGYTF	TGTGCCAGCAGCGACCGCCCCGGTTTCACCAACGCGGATGGCTACACCTTC
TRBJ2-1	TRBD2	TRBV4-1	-	CASSPPGTSIPNEQFF	TGCGCCAGCAGCCCACCCGGGACTAGCATCCCCAATGAGCAGTTCTTC
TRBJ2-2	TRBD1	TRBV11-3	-	CASSPGTGLTGELFF	TGTGCCAGCAGCCCCGGGACAGGTCTCACCGGGGAGCTGTTTTTT
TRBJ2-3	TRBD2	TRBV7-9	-	CASSESGGVTDTQYF	TGTGCCAGCAGCGAAAGCGGGGGGGTCACAGATACGCAGTATTTT
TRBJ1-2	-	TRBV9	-	CASSVGDSPYYGYTF	TGTGCCAGCAGCGTAGGAGATAGCCCTTACTATGGCTACACCTTC
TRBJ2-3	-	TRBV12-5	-	CASGSPGLRGLSTDTQYF	TGTGCTAGTGGTTCACCGGGCCTTAGAGGGCTTAGCACAGATACGCAGTATTTT
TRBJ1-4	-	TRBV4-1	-	CASSQDFGTMGEKLFF	TGCGCCAGCAGCCAAGACTTCGGGACAATGGGTGAAAAACTGTTTTTT
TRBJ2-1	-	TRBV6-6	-	CASSSTGKGYNEQFF	TGTGCCAGCAGTTCTACAGGGAAAGGCTACAATGAGCAGTTCTTC
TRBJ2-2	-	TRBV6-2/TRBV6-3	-	CASSRSDSGGTGELFF	TGTGCCAGCAGCAGATCGGACAGTGGGGGCACCGGGGAGCTGTTTTTT
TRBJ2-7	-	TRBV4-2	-	CASSQEVANYEQYF	TGTGCCAGCAGCCAAGAGGTTGCGAACTACGAGCAGTACTTC
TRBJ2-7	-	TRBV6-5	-	CASRSGQSRSYEQYF	TGTGCCAGCAGGTCGGGACAAAGCCGCTCCTACGAGCAGTACTTC
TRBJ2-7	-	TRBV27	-	CASSPDWGTDEQYF	TGTGCCAGCAGTCCGGACTGGGGGACTGACGAGCAGTACTTC
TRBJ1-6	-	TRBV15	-	CATSREGVGSRHF	TGTGCCACCAGCAGAGAAGGGGTGGGCTCTCGCCACTTT
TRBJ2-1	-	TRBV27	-	CASSLTGSEQFF	TGTGCCAGCAGTTTAACAGGGAGTGAGCAGTTCTTC
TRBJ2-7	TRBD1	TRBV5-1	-	CASSLDLPGQGAYEQYF	TGCGCCAGCAGCTTGGACCTACCGGGACAGGGGGCCTACGAGCAGTACTTC
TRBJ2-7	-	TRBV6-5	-	CASSYEGANYEQYF	TGTGCCAGCAGTTACGAAGGGGCCAACTACGAGCAGTACTTC
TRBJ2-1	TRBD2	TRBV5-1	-	CASSLAPTSGGANEQFF	TGCGCCAGCAGCTTGGCCCCTACTAGCGGGGGGGCTAATGAGCAGTTCTTC
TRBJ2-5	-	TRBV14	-	CASSQRTGRGWSETQYF	TGTGCCAGCAGCCAACGGACGGGCCGGGGTTGGTCAGAGACCCAGTACTTC
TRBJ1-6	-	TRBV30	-	CAWNSGYNSPLHF	TGTGCCTGGAATTCAGGGTATAATTCACCCCTCCACTTT
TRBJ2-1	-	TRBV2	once	CASLEEGPNKQFF	TGTGCCAGCCTGGAGGAGGGGCCAAATAAGCAGTTCTTC
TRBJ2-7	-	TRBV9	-	CASSEGPSYEQYF	TGTGCCAGCAGTGAGGGTCCCTCCTACGAGCAGTACTTC
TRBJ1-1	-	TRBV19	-	CASSIVTDMNTEAFF	TGTGCCAGTAGCATTGTGACAGACATGAACACTGAAGCTTTCTTT
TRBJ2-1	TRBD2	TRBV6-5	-	CASSGLAGMSEQFF	TGTGCCAGCAGCGGACTAGCGGGCATGAGTGAGCAGTTCTTC
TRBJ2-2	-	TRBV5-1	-	CASRRQADPTGELFF	TGCGCCAGCCGCCGACAGGCAGACCCCACCGGGGAGCTGTTTTTT
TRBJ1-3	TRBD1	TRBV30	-	CAWSATGGYGNTIYF	TGTGCCTGGAGTGCGACAGGGGGTTATGGAAACACCATATATTTT
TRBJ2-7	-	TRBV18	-	CASSSTSTIVEDEQYF	TGTGCCAGCTCATCCACAAGTACTATCGTAGAGGACGAGCAGTACTTC
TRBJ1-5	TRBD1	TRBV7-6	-	CASSSDRGASPQHF	TGTGCCAGCAGCTCTGACAGGGGTGCGTCGCCCCAGCATTTT
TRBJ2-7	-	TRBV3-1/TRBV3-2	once	CASSQAPSGTYEQYF	TGTGCCAGCAGCCAAGCTCCGAGCGGTACCTACGAGCAGTACTTC
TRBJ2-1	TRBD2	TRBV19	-	CASSISSGEYNEQFF	TGTGCCAGTAGTATTAGCAGCGGGGAGTACAATGAGCAGTTCTTC
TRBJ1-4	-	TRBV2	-	CASSDGRNEKLFF	TGTGCCAGCAGTGATGGCAGAAATGAAAAACTGTTTTTT
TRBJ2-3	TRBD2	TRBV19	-	CASSTSGGTDTQYF	TGTGCCAGCAGCACTAGCGGAGGCACAGATACGCAGTATTTT
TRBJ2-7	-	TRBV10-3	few	CAISGMAVSSYEQYF	TGTGCCATCAGTGGGATGGCGGTAAGCTCCTACGAGCAGTACTTC
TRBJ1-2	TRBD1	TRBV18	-	CASSPPKDRGFPNYGYTF	TGTGCCAGCTCACCACCTAAGGACAGGGGGTTTCCTAACTATGGCTACACCTTC
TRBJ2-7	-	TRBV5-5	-	CASSRIYEQYF	TGTGCCAGCAGCCGTATTTACGAGCAGTACTTC
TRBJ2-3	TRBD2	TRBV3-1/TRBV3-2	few	CASSGLASSTDTQYF	TGTGCCAGCAGTGGACTAGCGTCTAGCACAGATACGCAGTATTTT
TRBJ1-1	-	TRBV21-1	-	CASTHRVWGTEAFF	TGTGCCAGCACACACAGGGTCTGGGGCACTGAAGCTTTCTTT
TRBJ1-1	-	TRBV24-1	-	CATSHSGNEAFF	TGTGCCACCAGTCACTCGGGGAATGAAGCTTTCTTT
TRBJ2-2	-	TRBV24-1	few	CATSDSRAAVFF	TGTGCCACCAGTGATTCAAGGGCAGCGGTGTTTTTT
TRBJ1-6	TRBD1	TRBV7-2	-	CASSFGTAFNSPLHF	TGTGCCAGCAGCTTCGGGACAGCATTTAATTCACCCCTCCACTTT
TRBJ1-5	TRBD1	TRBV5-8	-	CASSGKDRVFQPQHF	TGTGCCAGCAGCGGGAAGGACAGGGTCTTTCAGCCCCAGCATTTT
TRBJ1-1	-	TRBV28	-	CASSLGRAEAFF	TGTGCCAGCAGTTTGGGGAGGGCGGAAGCTTTCTTT
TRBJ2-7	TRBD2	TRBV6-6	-	CASSYLGLASAYEQYF	TGTGCCAGCAGTTACCTGGGACTAGCGTCCGCCTACGAGCAGTACTTC
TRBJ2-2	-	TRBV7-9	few	CASSSTPNTGELFF	TGTGCCAGCAGCTCGACTCCCAACACCGGGGAGCTGTTTTTT
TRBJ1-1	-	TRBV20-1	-	CSASRVNTEAFF	TGCAGTGCTAGTAGAGTGAACACTGAAGCTTTCTTT
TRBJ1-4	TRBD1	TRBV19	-	CASSTWGQGNEKLFF	TGTGCCAGTAGTACCTGGGGACAGGGGAATGAAAAACTGTTTTTT
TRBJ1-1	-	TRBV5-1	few	CASSEGHSNTEAFF	TGCGCCAGCAGCGAGGGCCACTCGAACACTGAAGCTTTCTTT
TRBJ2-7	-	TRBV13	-	CASSLGGGAYEQYF	TGTGCCAGCAGCTTAGGAGGGGGGGCCTACGAGCAGTACTTC
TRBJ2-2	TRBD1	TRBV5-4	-	CASSFDRGTGELFF	TGTGCCAGCAGCTTTGACAGGGGGACCGGGGAGCTGTTTTTT
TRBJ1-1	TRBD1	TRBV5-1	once	CASSLDGQGNTEAFF	TGCGCCAGCAGCTTGGATGGACAGGGGAACACTGAAGCTTTCTTT
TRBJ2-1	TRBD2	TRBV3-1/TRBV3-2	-	CASSQDLGFATSGGRDEQFF	TGTGCCAGCAGCCAAGATCTGGGGTTTGCGACTAGCGGGGGTAGGGATGAGCAGTTCTTC
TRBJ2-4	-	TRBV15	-	CATSSILGGGGAKNIQYF	TGTGCCACCAGCAGTATATTAGGGGGTGGGGGAGCCAAAAACATTCAGTACTTC
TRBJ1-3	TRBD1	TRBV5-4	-	CASSLDRGPGNTIYF	TGTGCCAGCAGCTTGGATAGGGGGCCAGGAAACACCATATATTTT
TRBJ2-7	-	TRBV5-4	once	CASSLGGRAGEQYF	TGTGCCAGCAGCTTGGGAGGGAGAGCAGGCGAGCAGTACTTC
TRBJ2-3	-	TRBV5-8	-	CASSPDSSATDTQYF	TGTGCCAGCAGCCCCGACAGTTCTGCCACAGATACGCAGTATTTT